This T cell receptor (beta chain) was found in a study of blood T cell repertoires in COVID-19 (dated by TCRdb to about 2020). General notes on the study: Collaborator samples came from the United States, Italy and Spain and covered acute and convalescent phases of COVID-19. The prospective study material was composed of cDNA or gDNA derived from T cells, B-cell-depleted T cells, or PBMCs. Subjects who had been exposed to COVID-19, were actively infected with it, or had recovered from it provided the deeply sampled blood TCRbeta repertoires that made up the dataset. The repertoires were made available in a free public database intended to serve as a resource for research on the immune response to SARS-CoV-2. The samples were drawn from two sources: the first 160 participants of the ongoing ImmuneRACE study, and 1,000 to 1,500 subjects contributed by 6 global collaborators. Nearly every sample came with metadata listing a de-identified subject ID, COVID-19 status, age in years and sex. Where available, HLA class I and class II types were obtained from metadata supplied by the sample provider rather than from assay-based typing.

V is trimmed back by 3 bases and J by 0 bases, and the junction contains 15 bases that no gene match accounts for. The germline V gene specifies SGDLS as CDR1 and YYNGEE as CDR2. CDR3 length: 20 amino acids, cysteine to phenylalanine. Only CDR3 DNA remains: 60 bases, in frame from the first base. The collaborating institutions used their own protocols to collect whole blood in K2EDTA tubes. Collaborator samples were shipped for TCRbeta analysis as frozen whole blood, isolated PBMCs, or DNA extracted from either sample type. The immunoSEQ Assay, a bias-controlled multiplex PCR, was used to amplify TCRbeta CDR3 regions from genomic DNA. The paper's processing steps were these. Nucleated cell counts per sample were estimated from amplification of reference gene primers within the assay. To quantify the absolute abundance of each unique TCRbeta CDR3 rearrangement, sequence reads were collapsed and filtered. Productive Simpson clonality was computed per sample as the square root of Simpson's diversity index over productive rearrangements. TCRdb took this table from immuneACCESS and kept in-frame rearrangements with V and J called. Such tables lack part of the clones; where checked against another copy, unresolved V genes explain under half of the gap, and the rest is unexplained. V, J and clone size are taken as reported in that table, and D and trimming were inferred from the DNA itself. Counted in this sample were about 120,000 clones; about 83% of them appeared once. 3.5% to 4.5% of the sample goes to the ten largest clones.

Findings and caveats that apply to the study as a whole: The quantity of clinical and demographic metadata differed by source and by participant and was supplied without curation.

For this clone: Its antigen is currently not known. Base qualities are not provided; no much larger clone lies one nucleotide away.

The sample comprised peripheral blood. The TCR sequence derives from a man between 60 and 75 years old with acute or convalescent COVID-19. Recombination connected TRBV9 to TRBJ2-4, and 10 junctional nucleotides match TRBD2. The DNA reads as follows: TGTGCCAGCAGCGCCCCAATTGGAGCGGGAGGGAGTCTAGCCAAAAACATTCAGTACTTC. Translated, this is CASSAPIGAGGSLAKNIQYF.